The following is a TCR beta chain sequence with its context. The entry originates in a study of blood T cell repertoires in COVID-19. J lost 5 bases, V lost 2 bases, and 8 bases had no gene match. The CDR3 is made up of 16 amino acids. Germline assignment: CDR1 SGHTA and CDR2 FQGTGA. Only in-frame clones appear in the TCRdb table, and some are missing; sequencing was by immunoSEQ multiplex PCR. The top ten hold about 8% of the sample, which has some 110,000 clones, approximately 90% seen once. This chain links TRBV7-3 with TRBJ2-3, with 9 positions matching TRBD2. Material for sequencing was peripheral blood. This TCR was sampled from a human donor in a cohort sampled during active COVID-19. CDR3 protein: CASSLLPGLARDTQYF. In nucleotides, the CDR3 is TGTGCCAGCAGCTTATTACCGGGACTAGCAAGAGATACGCAGTATTTT.